These T cell receptor beta chains were read from a single sample in a study of neurological immune-mediated disorders. Using its own MiXCR run on the 5' RACE reads, TCRdb lists one record per CDR3 protein. The repertoire holds around 64,000 distinct CDR3 sequences, roughly 13% seen once, with about 10% in the top ten. Input material: PBMCs. These TCRs come from a woman in her fifties or sixties with HTLV-1-associated myelopathy (HAM/TSP). Both conserved end residues are part of each CDR3. A D gene is named only where the DNA matches it firmly. For some rows the clone size is stated as once, few or many, or as a class when expanded; others skip it.

J,D,size,V,CDR3,DNA
TRBJ2-7,NA,many,TRBV15,CATSGSRTYEQYF,TGTGCCACCAGCGGGAGTCGCACCTACGAGCAGTACTTC
TRBJ2-7,NA,many,TRBV25-1,CASSETDGQATYEQYF,TGTGCCAGCAGTGAAACGGATGGGCAGGCGACCTACGAGCAGTACTTC
TRBJ2-7,TRBD2,many,TRBV29-1,CSVEASGNTYEQYF,TGCAGCGTTGAAGCTAGCGGGAACACCTACGAGCAGTACTTC
TRBJ1-3,NA,many,TRBV12-3/TRBV12-4,CASSLAGGNTIYF,TGTGCCAGCAGTTTGGCAGGGGGAAACACCATATATTTT
TRBJ2-7,TRBD2,many,TRBV11-3,CASSLDGPRLAGWGYEQYF,TGTGCCAGCAGCTTAGATGGCCCACGGCTAGCGGGGTGGGGCTACGAGCAGTACTTC
TRBJ2-3,TRBD2,NA,TRBV7-8,CASRRGTSGTRTDTQYF,TGTGCCAGCAGAAGAGGGACTAGCGGGACCCGCACAGATACGCAGTATTTT
TRBJ1-4,TRBD1,many,TRBV12-3/TRBV12-4,CASRRQGVEKLFF,TGTGCCAGCAGAAGACAGGGGGTTGAAAAACTGTTTTTT
TRBJ2-7,TRBD2,many,TRBV28,CASSQGLSYEQYF,TGTGCCAGCAGCCAGGGACTATCTTACGAGCAGTACTTC
TRBJ1-1,NA,many,TRBV20-1,CSAGETYTEAFF,TGCAGTGCTGGGGAGACCTACACTGAAGCTTTCTTT
TRBJ2-1,TRBD2,NA,TRBV20-1,CSARPSGRDEQFF,TGCAGTGCTCGTCCCAGCGGGAGGGATGAGCAGTTCTTC
TRBJ2-3,NA,many,TRBV7-9,CASSLSRGGTDTQYF,TGTGCCAGCAGCTTATCCAGGGGTGGCACAGATACGCAGTATTTT
TRBJ2-2,NA,many,TRBV12-3/TRBV12-4,CASSFLGGTGELFF,TGTGCTTCTTCGTTCCTCGGGGGCACCGGGGAGCTGTTTTTT
TRBJ2-1,TRBD2,many,TRBV29-1,CSVDQGTRGLEQFF,TGCAGCGTTGATCAAGGGACTAGGGGACTTGAGCAGTTCTTC
TRBJ2-7,NA,NA,TRBV19,CASRFRHSQDYEQYF,TGTGCCAGTAGATTCAGACACTCCCAGGACTACGAGCAGTACTTC
TRBJ2-1,TRBD2,many,TRBV20-1,CSARAVGGTSGRTNEQFF,TGCAGTGCTAGAGCCGTCGGCGGAACTAGCGGGAGGACGAATGAGCAGTTCTTC
TRBJ1-2,TRBD1,many,TRBV12-3/TRBV12-4,CASSKQGADYGYTF,TGTGCCAGCTCAAAACAGGGGGCCGACTATGGCTACACCTTC
TRBJ1-1,TRBD1,few,TRBV3-1,CASSPRTAQGEPFF,TGTGCCAGCAGCCCCCGGACGGCTCAGGGGGAGCCTTTCTTT
TRBJ2-3,NA,many,TRBV5-1,CASSLDRPTDTQYF,TGCGCCAGCAGCTTGGATAGGCCCACAGATACGCAGTATTTT
TRBJ2-1,TRBD1,NA,TRBV18,CASSPNRGKDWFF,TGTGCCAGCTCACCAAACAGGGGTAAAGATTGGTTCTTC
TRBJ2-1,TRBD1,many,TRBV27,CASSLSTGKYEQFF,TGTGCCAGCAGTCTCTCGACAGGGAAGTATGAGCAGTTCTTC
TRBJ2-1,NA,many,TRBV7-9,CASSLALDSNEQFF,TGTGCCAGCAGCTTAGCGCTCGACTCCAATGAGCAGTTCTTC
TRBJ1-5,NA,many,TRBV29-1,CSACWDRNNQPQHF,TGCAGCGCCTGCTGGGACCGGAACAATCAGCCCCAGCATTTT
TRBJ2-6,NA,many,TRBV5-5,CASSLVGSGANVLTF,TGTGCCAGCAGTCTGGTTGGCTCTGGGGCCAACGTCCTGACTTTC
TRBJ1-2,NA,NA,TRBV30,CAWSLTYGYTF,TGTGCCTGGAGTTTGACTTATGGCTACACCTTC
TRBJ2-1,NA,many,TRBV20-1,CSARAGNEQFF,TGCAGTGCTAGAGCTGGTAATGAGCAGTTCTTC
TRBJ1-5,NA,many,TRBV4-1,CASSQVGRGGITGNQPQHF,TGCGCCAGCAGCCAAGTTGGGCGCGGAGGAATAACCGGCAATCAGCCCCAGCATTTT
TRBJ2-2,TRBD2,few,TRBV7-3,CASSSTSGRMFGELFF,TGTGCCAGCAGCTCCACTAGCGGGAGGATGTTCGGGGAGCTGTTTTTT
TRBJ2-7,TRBD1,many,TRBV2,CASSQTGMGEQYF,TGTGCCAGCAGTCAGACAGGGATGGGCGAGCAGTACTTC
TRBJ2-2,NA,many,TRBV9,CASSVKNRVTGELFF,TGTGCCAGCAGCGTAAAAAACAGGGTCACCGGGGAGCTGTTTTTT
TRBJ1-5,NA,many,TRBV5-1,CASSLTPGDNQPQHF,TGCGCCAGCAGCTTAACCCCAGGGGACAATCAGCCCCAGCATTTT
TRBJ2-1,NA,many,TRBV12-3/TRBV12-4,CASSKLSYNEQFF,TGTGCCAGCTCAAAGCTCTCCTACAATGAGCAGTTCTTC
TRBJ2-7,NA,many,TRBV7-2,CASSLGQREQYF,TGTGCCAGCAGCCTTGGACAGCGGGAGCAGTACTTC
TRBJ2-1,NA,many,TRBV5-1,CASSLVAGEQFF,TGCGCCAGCAGCTTGGTAGCTGGTGAGCAGTTCTTC
TRBJ2-1,NA,many,TRBV10-3,CAISLDRNEQFF,TGTGCCATCAGCCTCGACAGGAATGAGCAGTTCTTC
TRBJ2-4,NA,many,TRBV27,CASSFQNIQYF,TGTGCCAGCAGTTTTCAGAACATTCAGTACTTC
TRBJ2-3,NA,many,TRBV12-3/TRBV12-4,CASSLDEARADTQYF,TGTGCCAGCAGTTTGGATGAGGCTCGGGCAGATACGCAGTATTTT
TRBJ1-1,TRBD1,many,TRBV20-1,CSAKAGTGVVTEAFF,TGCAGTGCTAAAGCCGGGACAGGGGTTGTCACTGAAGCTTTCTTT
TRBJ2-2,TRBD1,many,TRBV10-3,CAISDDRGHTGELFF,TGTGCCATCAGTGATGACAGGGGGCACACCGGGGAGCTGTTTTTT
TRBJ2-4,NA,many,TRBV3-1,CASSQPTEGLAKNIQYF,TGTGCCAGCAGCCAACCGACTGAAGGATTAGCCAAAAACATTCAGTACTTC
TRBJ1-2,NA,many,TRBV29-1,CSVEGRYGYTF,TGCAGCGTTGAGGGGCGCTATGGCTACACCTTC
TRBJ2-1,NA,many,TRBV4-1,CASSQDFRDVRPYEQFF,TGCGCCAGCAGCCAAGATTTTCGGGACGTCCGGCCGTATGAGCAGTTCTTC
TRBJ2-7,TRBD1,many,TRBV27,CASSSRTGVDEQYF,TGTGCCAGCAGTTCCCGGACAGGGGTGGACGAGCAGTACTTC
TRBJ2-3,NA,many,TRBV4-1,CASSQELRTDTQYF,TGCGCCAGCAGCCAAGAGTTACGCACAGATACGCAGTATTTT
TRBJ2-3,NA,many,TRBV20-1,CSAQVVLGFASTDTQYF,TGCAGTGCGCAAGTCGTACTTGGGTTTGCTAGCACAGATACGCAGTATTTT
TRBJ2-4,TRBD2,many,TRBV7-2,CASLRDRYLLAGGPINIQYF,TGTGCCAGCCTTAGGGACAGATATTTGCTAGCGGGAGGGCCGATAAACATTCAGTACTTC
TRBJ2-2,NA,many,TRBV11-2,CASRTGTVNTGELFF,TGTGCCAGCAGAACCGGGACGGTTAACACCGGGGAGCTGTTTTTT
TRBJ2-1,TRBD1,many,TRBV2,CARQGQLNYNEQFF,TGTGCCAGACAGGGACAGCTGAACTACAATGAGCAGTTCTTC
TRBJ2-2,TRBD1,many,TRBV28,CASSSLGTGFTGELFF,TGTGCCAGCAGTTCCCTCGGGACAGGGTTTACCGGGGAGCTGTTTTTT
TRBJ1-4,TRBD1,many,TRBV29-1,CSVSGQGVPSVF,TGCAGCGTCTCAGGACAGGGAGTCCCTTCGGTTTTT
TRBJ2-3,NA,NA,TRBV27,CASSTPMGTQYF,TGTGCCAGCAGTACCCCGATGGGTACGCAGTATTTT
TRBJ2-3,TRBD2,many,TRBV5-1,CASSLGTSGTDTQYF,TGCGCCAGCAGCTTGGGGACTAGCGGGACAGATACGCAGTATTTT
TRBJ2-3,TRBD1,many,TRBV5-1,CASSWRTGQSTDTQYF,TGCGCCAGCAGCTGGAGGACAGGGCAGAGCACAGATACGCAGTATTTT
TRBJ2-3,TRBD2,few,TRBV6-6,CASSHPREAREGHRSDTQYF,TGTGCCAGCAGCCACCCCCGGGAAGCCCGGGAGGGCCATCGATCAGATACGCAGTATTTT
TRBJ1-2,NA,few,TRBV6-6,CASSYMGDGYTF,TGTGCCAGCAGTTACATGGGGGATGGCTACACCTTC
TRBJ1-1,TRBD1,many,TRBV5-1,CASRSGQGAMNTEAFF,TGCGCCAGCAGGTCGGGACAGGGCGCCATGAACACTGAAGCTTTCTTT
TRBJ2-3,NA,many,TRBV20-1,CSARWGELGRTDTQYF,TGCAGTGCTAGGTGGGGGGAGCTGGGGAGGACAGATACGCAGTATTTT
TRBJ2-3,TRBD2,NA,TRBV4-2,CASSRLAEITDTQYF,TGTGCCAGCAGCCGACTAGCGGAGATCACAGATACGCAGTATTTT
TRBJ1-2,NA,many,TRBV20-1,CSVLSSGVGYGYTF,TGCAGTGTGTTATCATCAGGGGTTGGCTATGGCTACACCTTC
TRBJ2-1,NA,NA,TRBV4-1,CASSQAGVPMSEQFF,TGCGCCAGCAGCCAAGCAGGAGTTCCGATGTCTGAGCAGTTCTTC